Below, 9 T cell receptor beta chains from the same sample are listed, as sequenced in a study of T cell responses to AZD1222 COVID-19 vaccine. TCRdb's copy holds only in-frame clones and misses some; the assay was immunoSEQ multiplex PCR. The sample carries around 110,000 clones, approximately 90% recorded once. Specimen: peripheral blood, collected on day 0 of AZD1222 vaccination. The source is an adult in good health.

V is TRBV4-3 and J is TRBJ2-7; TRBD2 might be the D (5 bases). Germline V gene lookup returns CDR1 LGHNA and CDR2 YSLEER. The CDR3 loop spans 21 amino acids. With 1 base removed from V and 0 bases from J, the gap between germline ends came to 28 bases. The CDR3 is CASSQVGRERAIFRSSYEQYF. CDR3 in DNA: TGCGCCAGCAGCCAAGTGGGTAGGGAGAGGGCCATCTTCCGAAGCTCCTACGAGCAGTACTTC.

The CDR3 DNA follows: TGTGCCAGCAGCTTAATTTTAGGGAGAGATACGCAGTATTTT. This codes for CASSLILGRDTQYF. The chain carries TRBV7-3 and TRBJ2-3; D is perhaps TRBD2 (5 bases). CDR1 is SGHTA, CDR2 FQGTGA, per germline. This CDR3 region has 14 residues. V was shortened by 1 base and J by 5 bases, with 10 bases between the two germline ends.

CDR3 nucleotides: TGTGCCAGCAGCTTGTGGGGGTCGCCCTATAATTCACCCCTCCACTTT. Translated, it gives CASSLWGSPYNSPLHF. The chain is built from TRBV5-6 and TRBJ1-6; TRBD1 is a possible D gene (5 bases). The V and J ends lost 1 base and 2 bases respectively, with 10 bases between them. Germline loops: CDR1 SGHDT, CDR2 YYEEEE. The CDR3 length is 16 residues.

This clone was detected many times. Within the sample, other DNA sequences also encode this same CDR3. The chain employs TRBV19 and TRBJ2-7; a possible D gene is TRBD1 (5 bases). CDR1 and CDR2 from the germline V gene are LNHDA and SQIVND (reference sequence). Trimming cost V 6 bases and J 5 bases, with 14 bases left between them. The CDR3 spans 13 residues. Written as DNA, the CDR3 is TGTGCCAGTAGCCTGGGGCAGGGCAACGAGCAGTACTTC. This sequence encodes CASSLGQGNEQYF.

The rearrangement joins TRBV4-3 to TRBJ2-5, with TRBD2 matching over 10 bases. The J segment lost 7 bases and the V segment lost 3 bases, leaving 8 bases of the junction unmatched. From germline, CDR1 is LGHNA and CDR2 YSLEER. The CDR3 runs 15 residues. Here the CDR3 DNA reads TGCGCCAGCAGCCAGCTAGCGGGGGTCCTAGGGACCCAGTACTTC. Protein product: CASSQLAGVLGTQYF.

This clone was counted once. This CDR3 reads CASSPRRRDTDTQYF. Written as DNA, the CDR3 is TGTGCCAGCAGCCCGCGGAGGAGGGACACAGATACGCAGTATTTT. The chain carries TRBV11-3 and TRBJ2-3; D possibly corresponds to TRBD2 (6 bases). The CDR3 has 15 residues. V dropped 5 bases and J dropped 2 bases, with 14 bases sitting between them. The germline CDR1 and CDR2 sequences are SGHNT and YENEEA.

The chain employs TRBV7-2 and TRBJ1-5, with D perhaps TRBD1 (5 bases). The CDR3 contains 15 residues. The V gene lost 1 base and the J gene lost 2 bases, with 9 bases spanning the gap. CDR1 and CDR2 (germline): SGHTA, FQGNSA. The CDR3, as DNA: TGTGCCAGCAGCTTAGGGGGGGTCGGCAATCAGCCCCAGCATTTT. As protein: CASSLGGVGNQPQHF.

V gene TRBV12-3 or TRBV12-4 combines with J gene TRBJ2-1; D is undetermined. The germline V and J ends were trimmed by 6 bases and 4 bases, with 7 bases remaining between them. The CDR3 sequence is 12 residues long. DNA for the CDR3: TGTGCCAGCAGAGTGCGTTACAATGAGCAGTTCTTC. Translating gives CASRVRYNEQFF.

This CDR3 reads CASSLVGTGEQYF. The CDR3 DNA reads TGCGCCAGCAGCTTGGTGGGGACGGGAGAGCAGTACTTC. The chain couples TRBV5-1 to TRBJ2-7; perhaps D is TRBD1 or TRBD2 (5 bases each). CDR3 length equals 13 residues. V gave up 0 bases and J gave up 7 bases, with 11 bases separating them. Germline loops: CDR1 SGHRS, CDR2 YFSETQ.